The present entry profiles one T cell receptor beta chain with its context. Its antigen is unknown. The PCR was carried out with 60 Vbeta primers and 13 Jbeta primers. Clones were read by immunoSEQ multiplex PCR, and TCRdb kept only the in-frame ones, dropping some. The sample consists of 100,000 to 150,000 clones, approximately 75% of them appearing once. This entry comes from a study of cytomegalovirus exposure and HLA in healthy donors. Broader study findings: CMV serostatus was the sole immune exposure data available.

Germline V gene sequence: CDR1 LNHDA, CDR2 SQIVND (reference sequence). The CDR3 totals 15 residues. Losses at the gene ends were 5 bases for V and 7 bases for J; bases not matched to a gene: 7. The rearrangement joins TRBV19 to TRBJ2-1, with TRBD1 matching over 11 bases. Sequencing used PBMCs. The TCR sequence derives from a woman between 45 and 60 years old in good health and CMV-seronegative. The CDR3 spells CASSVDRGRANEQFF. CDR3 nucleotide sequence: TGTGCCAGTAGTGTGGACAGGGGGCGTGCGAATGAGCAGTTCTTC.